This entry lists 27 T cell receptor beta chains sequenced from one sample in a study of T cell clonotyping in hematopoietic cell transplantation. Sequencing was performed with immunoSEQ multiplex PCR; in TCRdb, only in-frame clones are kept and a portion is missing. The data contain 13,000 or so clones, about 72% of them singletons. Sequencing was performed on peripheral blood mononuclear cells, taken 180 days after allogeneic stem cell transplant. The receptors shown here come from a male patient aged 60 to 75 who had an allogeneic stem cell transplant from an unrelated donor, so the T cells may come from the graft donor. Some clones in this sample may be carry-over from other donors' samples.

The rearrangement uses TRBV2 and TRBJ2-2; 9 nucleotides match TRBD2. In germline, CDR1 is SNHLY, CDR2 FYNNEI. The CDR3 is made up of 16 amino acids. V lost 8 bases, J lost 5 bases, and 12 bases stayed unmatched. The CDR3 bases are TGTGCCAGCGGTGGGGCGGGCGGGAGGGCGACCGGGGAGCTGTTTTTT. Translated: CASGGAGGRATGELFF.

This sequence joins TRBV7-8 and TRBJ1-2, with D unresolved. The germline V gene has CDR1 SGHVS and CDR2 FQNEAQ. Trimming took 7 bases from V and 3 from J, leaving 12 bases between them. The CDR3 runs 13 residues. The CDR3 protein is CASTPGTDYGYTF. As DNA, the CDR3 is TGTGCCAGCACCCCGGGCACAGACTATGGCTACACCTTC.

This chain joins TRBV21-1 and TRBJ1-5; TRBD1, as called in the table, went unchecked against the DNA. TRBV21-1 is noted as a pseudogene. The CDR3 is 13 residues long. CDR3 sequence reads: CASYRQGNQPQHF. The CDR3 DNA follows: TGTGCCAGCTATCGACAGGGGAATCAGCCCCAGCATTTT.

The CDR3 reads CSVLRRINEQFF. Written as DNA, the CDR3 is TGCAGCGTTTTAAGGAGGATCAATGAGCAGTTCTTC. The chain combines TRBV29-1 with TRBJ2-1; D perhaps matches TRBD2 (5 bases). The germline CDR1 and CDR2 sequences are SQVTM and ANQGSEA. The V and J ends lost 5 bases and 6 bases respectively, with 11 bases between them. CDR3 length: 12 amino acids.

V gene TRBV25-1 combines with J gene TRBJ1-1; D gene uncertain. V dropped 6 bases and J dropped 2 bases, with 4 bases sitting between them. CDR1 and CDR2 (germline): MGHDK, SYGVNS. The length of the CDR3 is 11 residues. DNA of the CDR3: TGTGCCAGCAGCCTAAACACTGAAGCTTTCTTT. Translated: CASSLNTEAFF.

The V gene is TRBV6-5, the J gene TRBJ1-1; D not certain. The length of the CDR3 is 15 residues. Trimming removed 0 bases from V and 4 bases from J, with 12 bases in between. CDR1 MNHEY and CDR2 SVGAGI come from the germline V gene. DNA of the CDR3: TGTGCCAGCAGTTACTCGAAGGAGGCGGCCACTGAAGCTTTCTTT. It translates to CASSYSKEAATEAFF.

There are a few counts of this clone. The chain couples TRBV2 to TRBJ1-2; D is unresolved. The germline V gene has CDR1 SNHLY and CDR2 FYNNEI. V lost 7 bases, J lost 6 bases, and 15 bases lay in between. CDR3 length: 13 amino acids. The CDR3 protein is CASKGGGSHGYTF. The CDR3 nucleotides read TGTGCCAGCAAAGGAGGAGGTTCTCATGGCTACACCTTC. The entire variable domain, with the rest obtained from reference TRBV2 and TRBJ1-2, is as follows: EPEVTQTPSHQVTQMGQEVILRCVPISNHLYFYWYRQILGQKVEFLVSFYNNEISEKSEIFDDQFSVERPDGSNFTLKIRSTKLEDSAMYFCASKGGGSHGYTFGSGTRLTVV.

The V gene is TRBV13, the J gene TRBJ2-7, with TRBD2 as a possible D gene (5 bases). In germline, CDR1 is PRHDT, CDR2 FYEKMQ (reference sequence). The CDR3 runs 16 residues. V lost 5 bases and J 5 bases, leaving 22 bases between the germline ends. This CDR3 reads CASSRSEGALWDEQYF. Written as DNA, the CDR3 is TGTGCCAGCAGCCGCTCAGAGGGAGCTTTGTGGGACGAGCAGTACTTC.

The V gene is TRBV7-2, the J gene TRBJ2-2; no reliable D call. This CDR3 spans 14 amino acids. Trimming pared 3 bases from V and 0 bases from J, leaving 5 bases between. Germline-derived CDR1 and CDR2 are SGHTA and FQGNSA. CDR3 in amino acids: CASSFSANTGELFF. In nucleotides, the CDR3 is TGTGCCAGCAGCTTCTCCGCGAACACCGGGGAGCTGTTTTTT.

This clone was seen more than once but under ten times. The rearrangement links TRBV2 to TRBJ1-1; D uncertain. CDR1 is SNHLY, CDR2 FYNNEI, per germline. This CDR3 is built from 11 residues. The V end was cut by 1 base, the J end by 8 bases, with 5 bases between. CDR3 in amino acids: CASSEGGEAFF. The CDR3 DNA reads TGTGCCAGCAGTGAAGGAGGGGAAGCTTTCTTT.

DNA for the CDR3: TGTGCCAGCAGTGACAGTTATCAGCCCCAGCATTTT. Amino acids: CASSDSYQPQHF. The V call is TRBV7-9, the J call TRBJ1-5; possibly TRBD1 for D (5 bases). Trimming shortened V by 6 bases and J by 5 bases, and 8 bases separated the two germline ends. The CDR3 extends over 12 amino acids. Germline V CDR1 and CDR2: SEHNR, FQNEAQ (reference sequence). The whole variable domain, remainder taken from reference TRBV7-9 and TRBJ1-5, is DTGVSQNPRHKITKRGQNVTFRCDPISEHNRLYWYRQTLGQGPEFLTYFQNEAQLEKSRLLSDRFSAERPKGSFSTLEIQRTEQGDSAMYLCASSDSYQPQHFGDGTRLSIL.

DNA of the CDR3: TGTGCCAGCAGATCGACAGGGGGCACCGGGGAGCTGTTTTTT. Translated, it gives CASRSTGGTGELFF. V gene TRBV27 combines with J gene TRBJ2-2, with 9 positions matching TRBD1. V dropped 6 bases and J dropped 4; count of bases not matched to a gene: 3. Germline loops: CDR1 MNHEY, CDR2 SMNVEV (reference sequence). The CDR3 runs to 14 residues.

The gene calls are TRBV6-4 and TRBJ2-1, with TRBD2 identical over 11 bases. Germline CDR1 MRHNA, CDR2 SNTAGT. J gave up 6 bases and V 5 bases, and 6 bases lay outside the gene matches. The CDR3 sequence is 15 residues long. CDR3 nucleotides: TGTGCCAGCAGTTCGACTAGCGGGGTCCCCAATGAGCAGTTCTTC. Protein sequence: CASSSTSGVPNEQFF.

The CDR3 loop is CSVPPSGQGKGNTIYF. CDR3 bases: TGCAGCGTCCCCCCCTCAGGCCAGGGTAAAGGAAACACCATATATTTT. The chain employs TRBV29-1 and TRBJ1-3; D possibly corresponds to TRBD1 (5 bases). Looked up from germline, CDR1 is SQVTM and CDR2 is ANQGSEA. The CDR3 has 16 residues. Trimming pared 6 bases from V and 4 bases from J, leaving 22 bases between. The full variable domain, with the rest looked up from reference TRBV29-1 and TRBJ1-3, is SAVISQKPSRDICQRGTSLTIQCQVDSQVTMMFWYRQQPGQSLTLIATANQGSEATYESGFVIDKFPISRPNLTFSTLTVSNMSPEDSSIYLCSVPPSGQGKGNTIYFGEGSWLTVV.

CDR3: CASSSRTWETQYF. CDR3 DNA sequence: TGTGCCAGCAGCTCCAGGACTTGGGAGACCCAGTACTTC. The J gene is TRBJ2-5, the V gene TRBV13; tentatively, D is TRBD2 (5 bases). Germline loops: CDR1 PRHDT, CDR2 FYEKMQ (reference sequence). The V end lost 4 bases, the J end lost 5 bases, and 11 bases lay between the germline ends. This CDR3 contains 13 residues.

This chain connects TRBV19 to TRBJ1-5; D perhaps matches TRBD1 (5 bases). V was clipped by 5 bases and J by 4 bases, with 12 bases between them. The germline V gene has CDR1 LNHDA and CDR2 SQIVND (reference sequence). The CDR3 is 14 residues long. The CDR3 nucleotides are TGTGCCAGTAGTGCCCCGGGACCTAATCAGCCCCAGCATTTT. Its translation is CASSAPGPNQPQHF.

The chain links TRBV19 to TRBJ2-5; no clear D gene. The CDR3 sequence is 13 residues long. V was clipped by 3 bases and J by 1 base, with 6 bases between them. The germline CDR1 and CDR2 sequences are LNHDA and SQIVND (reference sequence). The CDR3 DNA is TGTGCCAGTAGTATCGACCTCCAAGAGACCCAGTACTTC. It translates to CASSIDLQETQYF.

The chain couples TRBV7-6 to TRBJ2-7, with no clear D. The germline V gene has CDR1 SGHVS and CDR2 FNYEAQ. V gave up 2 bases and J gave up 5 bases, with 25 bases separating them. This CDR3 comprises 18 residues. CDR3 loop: CASSLFGSPGPTPHEQYF. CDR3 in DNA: TGTGCCAGCAGCTTATTCGGGTCCCCGGGCCCTACCCCCCACGAGCAGTACTTC.

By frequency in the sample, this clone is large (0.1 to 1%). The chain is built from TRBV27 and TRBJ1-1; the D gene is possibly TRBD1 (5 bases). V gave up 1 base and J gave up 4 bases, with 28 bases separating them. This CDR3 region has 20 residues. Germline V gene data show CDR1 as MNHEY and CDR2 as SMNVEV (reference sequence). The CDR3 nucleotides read TGTGCCAGCAGTTTATTCGCACAGTTCGGGAGGGGCGAATTGGGCACTGAAGCTTTCTTT. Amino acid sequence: CASSLFAQFGRGELGTEAFF.

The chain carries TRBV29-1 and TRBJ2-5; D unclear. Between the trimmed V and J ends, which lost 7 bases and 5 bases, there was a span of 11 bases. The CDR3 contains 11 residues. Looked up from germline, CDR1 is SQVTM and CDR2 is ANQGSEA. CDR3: CSGSERETQYF. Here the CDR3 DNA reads TGCAGCGGGAGTGAGAGGGAGACCCAGTACTTC.

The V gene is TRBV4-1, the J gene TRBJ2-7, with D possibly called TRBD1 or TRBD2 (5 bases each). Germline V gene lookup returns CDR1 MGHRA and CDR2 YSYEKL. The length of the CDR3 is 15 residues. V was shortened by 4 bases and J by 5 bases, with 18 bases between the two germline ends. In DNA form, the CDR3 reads TGCGCCAGCAGCCTCCGGGACGGAGGTTCCGACGAGCAGTACTTC. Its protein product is CASSLRDGGSDEQYF.

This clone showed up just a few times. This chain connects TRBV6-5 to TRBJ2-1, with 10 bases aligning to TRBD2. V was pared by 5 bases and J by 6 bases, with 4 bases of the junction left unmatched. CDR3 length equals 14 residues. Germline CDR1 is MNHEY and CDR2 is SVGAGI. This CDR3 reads CASSGSSGGNEQFF. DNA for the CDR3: TGTGCCAGCAGTGGGTCTAGCGGGGGCAATGAGCAGTTCTTC.

Here the CDR3 DNA reads TGTGCCAGCGGTTCCCCCCGCAGGGATACATCCTACGAGCAGTACTTC. This codes for CASGSPRRDTSYEQYF. The chain uses TRBV6-5 and TRBJ2-7, with D possibly matching TRBD1 (5 bases). Germline CDR1 and CDR2: MNHEY and SVGAGI. Trimming removed 8 bases at V and 1 base at J, with 21 bases between. This CDR3 is built from 16 residues.

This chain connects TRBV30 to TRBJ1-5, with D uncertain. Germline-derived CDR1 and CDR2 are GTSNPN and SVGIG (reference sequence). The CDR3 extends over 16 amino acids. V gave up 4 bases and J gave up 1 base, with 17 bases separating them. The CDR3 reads CAWTDNRQGSNQPQHF. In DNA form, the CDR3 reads TGTGCCTGGACCGACAATAGACAAGGGAGCAATCAGCCCCAGCATTTT.

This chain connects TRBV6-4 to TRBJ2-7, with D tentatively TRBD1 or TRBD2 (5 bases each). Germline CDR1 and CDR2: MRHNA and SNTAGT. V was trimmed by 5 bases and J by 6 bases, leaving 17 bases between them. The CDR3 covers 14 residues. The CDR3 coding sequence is TGTGCCAGCAGTCTGATACTAGGGGTGGGCGAGCAGTACTTC. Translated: CASSLILGVGEQYF.

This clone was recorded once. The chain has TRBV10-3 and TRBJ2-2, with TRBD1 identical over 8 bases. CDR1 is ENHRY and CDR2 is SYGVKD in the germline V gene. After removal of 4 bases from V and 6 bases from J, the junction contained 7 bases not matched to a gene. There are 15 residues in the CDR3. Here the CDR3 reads CAISAGDRLPGELFF. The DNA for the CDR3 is TGTGCCATCAGTGCGGGGGACAGGCTCCCCGGGGAGCTGTTTTTT.

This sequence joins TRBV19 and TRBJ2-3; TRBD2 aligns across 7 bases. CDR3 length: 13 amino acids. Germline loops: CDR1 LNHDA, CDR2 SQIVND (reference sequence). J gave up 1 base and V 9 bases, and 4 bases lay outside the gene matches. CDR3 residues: CASGGFGTDTQYF. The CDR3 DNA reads TGTGCCAGCGGGGGGTTTGGCACAGATACGCAGTATTTT.